The next 24 T cell receptor beta chains were all read from a single sample in a study of identical twins. TCRdb re-derived calls from the 5' RACE reads in MiXCR, one entry per CDR3 protein. The profile shows 1.5 million or so distinct CDR3 sequences, roughly a third of them singletons. Input material: cord blood. These receptors came from a newborn girl in good health.

V usage is TRBV20-1 and J usage is TRBJ2-5; the match to TRBD2 covers 7 bases. Losses at the gene ends were 5 bases for V and 11 bases for J; bases not matched to a gene: 23. The CDR3 has 16 amino acids. Germline-derived CDR1 and CDR2 are DFQATT and SNEGSKA (reference sequence). The CDR3 is CSAPDRAGETYNEQYF. The CDR3 DNA follows: TGCAGTGCTCCCGACCGGGCGGGGGAGACCTACAATGAGCAGTACTTC.

In the case of this clonotype: One end of the junction varies from germline; a read error may be responsible. This chain joins TRBV12-3 or TRBV12-4 and TRBJ1-6; D perhaps matches TRBD1 (5 bases). This CDR3 spans 14 amino acids. CDR3 nucleotides: TGTGCCAGCAGTTTGGACATCGGCGGGGCGCCCCCCCACTTT. Its protein is CASSLDIGGAPPHF.

This clonotype showed up just a few times. CDR3 DNA: TGTGCCAGTAGTATCACGGCGGGACCCCTATACGAGCAGTACTTC. Amino acids: CASSITAGPLYEQYF. The V call is TRBV19, the J call TRBJ2-7; possible D gene TRBD2, 6 bases. Trimming removed 3 bases at V and 4 bases at J, with 16 bases between. This CDR3 has 15 amino acids. Germline CDR1 reads LNHDA; CDR2 reads SQIVND (reference sequence).

This clonotype was seen a handful of times. The chain links TRBV9 to TRBJ2-3; 10 bases line up with TRBD1. Trimming cost V 4 bases and J 2 bases; bases outside gene matches: 16. The CDR3 covers 19 residues. In germline, CDR1 is SGDLS, CDR2 YYNGEE. The CDR3 DNA reads as TGTGCCAGCAGCTTAAGACAGGGGGCGCTTCTGGTGGACACAGATACGCAGTATTTT. Amino acid sequence: CASSLRQGALLVDTDTQYF.

Here the CDR3 reads CSALIGTSGSWSTDTQYF. DNA for the CDR3: TGCAGTGCCTTGATTGGGACTAGCGGGAGTTGGAGCACAGATACGCAGTATTTT. This chain links TRBV20-1 with TRBJ2-3; 14 positions match TRBD2. Germline CDR1 is DFQATT and CDR2 is SNEGSKA (reference sequence). After removal of 6 bases from V and 0 bases from J, the junction contained 11 bases not matched to a gene. The length of the CDR3 is 18 residues.

Here the CDR3 reads CASSLFYRSGRDNEQFF. CDR3 coding DNA: TGTGCCAGCAGCTTATTTTATCGGAGCGGGAGGGACAATGAGCAGTTCTTC. The chain carries TRBV7-2 and TRBJ2-1; the match to TRBD2 covers 10 bases. CDR1 is SGHTA and CDR2 is FQGNSA in the germline V gene. Germline trimming cut 2 bases from V and 5 bases from J; bases unmatched to any gene: 9. The CDR3 runs to 17 residues.

This sequence joins TRBV5-1 and TRBJ2-5; 7 positions agree with TRBD2. Trimming at V came to 6 bases and at J to 11 bases, leaving 19 bases not matched to a gene. The germline CDR1 and CDR2 sequences are SGHRS and YFSETQ. This CDR3 is 15 amino acids long. CDR3 region: CASNTLASSGDEQYF. CDR3 DNA sequence: TGCGCCAGCAATACCCTAGCATCCAGCGGGGATGAGCAGTACTTC. Filled out from reference TRBV5-1 and TRBJ2-5, the complete variable domain reads KAGVTQTPRYLIKTRGQQVTLSCSPISGHRSVSWYQQTPGQGLQFLFEYFSETQRNKGNFPGRFSGRQFSNSRSEMNVSTLELGDSALYLCASNTLASSGDEQYFGPGTRLLVL.

The rearrangement uses TRBV4-2 and TRBJ1-2, with 11 bases lining up with TRBD1. CDR1 is LGHNA and CDR2 is YNFKEQ in the germline V gene. Losses at the gene ends were 1 base for V and 0 bases for J; bases not matched to a gene: 7. The CDR3 contains 18 residues. CDR3 protein: CASSQGTGTGGSNYGYTF. CDR3 in DNA: TGTGCCAGCAGCCAAGGGACCGGGACAGGGGGTTCTAACTATGGCTACACCTTC.

J is TRBJ2-7 and V is TRBV27, with 12 bases lining up with TRBD2. CDR1 MNHEY and CDR2 SMNVEV come from the germline V gene (reference sequence). V trimming: 5 bases; J trimming: 7 bases; junction bases outside the gene matches: 12. The CDR3 has 16 amino acids. CDR3 region: CASSRLLAGGRLEQYF. CDR3 coding DNA: TGTGCCAGCAGTCGTCTACTAGCGGGGGGACGGTTAGAGCAGTACTTC.

The chain uses TRBV20-1 and TRBJ2-7; 8 nucleotides line up with TRBD2. The CDR3 is 15 residues long. Germline CDR1 is DFQATT and CDR2 is SNEGSKA (reference sequence). V dropped 0 bases and J dropped 4; count of bases not matched to a gene: 8. For the CDR3, the DNA is TGCAGTGCTAGAGATTTTCGGGAGGGGAGGTACGAGCAGTACTTC. It specifies CSARDFREGRYEQYF.

Details on this clonotype: Germline and junction disagree at one end, which may indicate a read error. This chain connects TRBV7-2 to TRBJ2-7; TRBD2 matches 12 bases. CDR1 is SGHTA, CDR2 FQGNSA, per germline. The CDR3 consists of 16 residues. CDR3 amino acids: CASSYGLAGFSCEQYF. CDR3 coding DNA: TGTGCCAGCAGCTACGGACTAGCGGGGTTCTCCTGCGAGCAGTACTTC.

With respect to this clonotype: The junction does not match germline at one end; this may be a read error. The rearrangement links TRBV7-9 to TRBJ1-2, with a weak D call TRBD1 (5 bases). CDR3 length equals 12 residues. Germline CDR1 and CDR2: SEHNR and FQNEAQ (reference sequence). The CDR3 is CASSLGEEGYTF. The CDR3 coding sequence is TGTGCCAGCAGTTTAGGGGAAGAAGGCTACACCTTC.

This clonotype was seen a few times. The chain links TRBV20-1 to TRBJ2-5; the match to TRBD1 covers 8 bases. Germline V CDR1 and CDR2: DFQATT, SNEGSKA (reference sequence). V shed 5 bases and J 4 bases; nucleotides not matched to a gene: 3. The CDR3 length is 12 residues. In nucleotides, the CDR3 is TGCAGTGCTGATCAGGGGGCAGAGACCCAGTACTTC. Protein product: CSADQGAETQYF.

This chain uses TRBV20-1 with TRBJ2-5, with TRBD2 matching 9 bases. CDR3 length: 17 amino acids. The germline V gene has CDR1 DFQATT and CDR2 SNEGSKA (reference sequence). J lost 1 base, V lost 2 bases, and 11 bases had no gene match. CDR3 DNA sequence: TGCAGTGCTAGACCAGCGGGGGGCTCCAGGGTCCAAGAGACCCAGTACTTC. This translates into CSARPAGGSRVQETQYF.

This clonotype was recorded once. V is TRBV7-9 and J is TRBJ1-4, with a tentative D call TRBD1 (6 bases). The CDR3 has 16 residues. With 1 base removed from V and 8 bases from J, the gap between germline ends came to 17 bases. Germline V gene lookup returns CDR1 SEHNR and CDR2 FQNEAQ (reference sequence). CDR3 sequence: CASSLDLNRVGEKLFF. CDR3 DNA sequence: TGTGCCAGCAGCTTAGATTTGAACAGGGTGGGCGAAAAACTGTTTTTT.

This clonotype has a handful of counts. One end of the junction varies from germline; a read error may be responsible. The rearrangement joins TRBV7-7 to TRBJ2-2; TRBD2 is a possible D gene (6 bases). This CDR3 is 15 amino acids long. Germline CDR1 SSHAT, CDR2 FNYEAQ (reference sequence). The CDR3 DNA sequence: TGTGCTAGCACCCGCGGGGACCCGAACACCGGGGAGCTGTTTTTT. This gives the protein CASTRGDPNTGELFF.

The chain links TRBV20-1 to TRBJ2-1, with 8 bases that match TRBD2. The J segment lost 8 bases and the V segment lost 0 bases, leaving 12 bases of the junction unmatched. The CDR3 length is 16 residues. Germline V gene data show CDR1 as DFQATT and CDR2 as SNEGSKA (reference sequence). CDR3 sequence (DNA): TGCAGTGCTAGAGAAGGAGCGGGAGTGCTCTTGGATGAGCAGTTCTTC. Protein: CSAREGAGVLLDEQFF.

In its sample, this clonotype was seen once. J is TRBJ2-2 and V is TRBV20-1, with 8 bases aligning to TRBD1. The germline V gene encodes CDR1 DFQATT and CDR2 SNEGSKA (reference sequence). This CDR3 is 13 amino acids long. V gave up 6 bases and J gave up 4 bases; unmatched junction bases: 4. In nucleotides, the CDR3 is TGCAGTGCCCATACAGGGGGCACCGGGGAGCTGTTTTTT. It translates to CSAHTGGTGELFF.

This clonotype was seen repeatedly, ten times or more. The rearrangement joins TRBV20-1 to TRBJ1-5; D gene uncertain. CDR3 length: 13 amino acids. Germline V gives CDR1 DFQATT, CDR2 SNEGSKA (reference sequence). V shed 5 bases and J shed 0 bases, with 8 bases lying between them. CDR3 amino acids: CSAPRDSNQPQHF. CDR3 sequence (DNA): TGCAGTGCTCCGAGGGATAGCAATCAGCCCCAGCATTTT.

The gene calls are TRBV10-2 and TRBJ1-2; D is uncertain. Trimming pared 2 bases from V and 6 bases from J, leaving 10 bases between. The CDR3 extends over 13 amino acids. Germline V gene lookup returns CDR1 WSHSY and CDR2 SAAADI. The CDR3 nucleotides read TGCGCCAGCAGTGAGGGATTAAGGAATGGCTACACCTTC. It yields the protein CASSEGLRNGYTF.

This clonotype showed up just a few times. The J gene is TRBJ1-5, the V gene TRBV28; the match to TRBD1 covers 8 bases. V dropped 3 bases and J dropped 7; count of bases not matched to a gene: 5. CDR3 length: 14 residues. Germline assignment: CDR1 MDHEN and CDR2 SYDVKM. CDR3 in DNA: TGTGCCAGCAGTTTCATAGACAGGGGACAGCCCCAGCATTTT. Translation: CASSFIDRGQPQHF.

The V call is TRBV2, the J call TRBJ1-4; D possibly corresponds to TRBD1 (6 bases). The CDR3 contains 12 residues. Trimming pared 6 bases from V and 16 bases from J, leaving 18 bases between. Germline V gene lookup returns CDR1 SNHLY and CDR2 FYNNEI. CDR3 sequence: CASRGDKGSAFF. CDR3 DNA: TGTGCCAGCAGGGGGGACAAAGGAAGTGCGTTTTTT.

This clonotype was seen only a few times. This chain links TRBV7-6 with TRBJ2-7; 10 positions agree with TRBD2. The ends lost 2 bases at V and 6 bases at J; junction bases unmatched: 7. Germline CDR1 reads SGHVS; CDR2 reads FNYEAQ. The CDR3 has 15 residues. CDR3 in amino acids: CASSLKTSGSTEQYF. The CDR3, as DNA: TGTGCCAGCAGCTTAAAGACTAGCGGGTCAACCGAGCAGTACTTC.

The chain links TRBV29-1 to TRBJ1-1; 8 positions match TRBD1. Per germline, CDR1 SQVTM and CDR2 ANQGSEA. The CDR3 is made up of 13 amino acids. V gave up 5 bases and J gave up 4 bases; unmatched junction bases: 6. CDR3 region: CSVIWTGITEAFF. CDR3 coding DNA: TGCAGCGTTATATGGACAGGGATCACTGAAGCTTTCTTT.